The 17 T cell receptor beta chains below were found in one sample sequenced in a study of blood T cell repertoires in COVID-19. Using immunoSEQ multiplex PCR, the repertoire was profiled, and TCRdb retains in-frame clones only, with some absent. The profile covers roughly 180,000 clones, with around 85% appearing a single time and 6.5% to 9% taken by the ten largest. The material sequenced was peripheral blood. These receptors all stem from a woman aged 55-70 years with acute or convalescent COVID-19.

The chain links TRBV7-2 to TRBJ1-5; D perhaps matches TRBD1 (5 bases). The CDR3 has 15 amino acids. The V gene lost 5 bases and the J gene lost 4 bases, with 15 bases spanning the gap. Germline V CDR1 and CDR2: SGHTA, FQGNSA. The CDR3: CASSPFGATNQPQHF. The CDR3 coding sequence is TGTGCCAGCAGCCCCTTTGGGGCCACGAATCAGCCCCAGCATTTT.

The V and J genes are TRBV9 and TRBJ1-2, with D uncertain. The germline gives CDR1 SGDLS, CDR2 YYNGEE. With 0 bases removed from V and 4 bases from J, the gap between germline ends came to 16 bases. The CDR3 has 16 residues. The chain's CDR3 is CASSVEPSPNTYGYTF. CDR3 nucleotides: TGTGCCAGCAGCGTAGAGCCATCCCCAAATACCTATGGCTACACCTTC.

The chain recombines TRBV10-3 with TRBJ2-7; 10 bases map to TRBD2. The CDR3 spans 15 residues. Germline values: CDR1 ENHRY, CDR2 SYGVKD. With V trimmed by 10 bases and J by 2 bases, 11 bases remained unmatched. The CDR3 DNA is TGTGCCACCCGGCGGGAGCGGGAGGGTGCCTACGAGCAGTACTTC. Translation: CATRREREGAYEQYF.

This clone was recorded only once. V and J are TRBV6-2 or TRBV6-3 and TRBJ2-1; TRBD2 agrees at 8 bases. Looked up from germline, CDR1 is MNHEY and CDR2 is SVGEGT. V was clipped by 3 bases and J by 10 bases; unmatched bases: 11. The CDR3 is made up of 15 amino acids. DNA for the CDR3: TGTGCCAGCAGTTATACGAGCGGGGGATTCCGGGAGCAGTTCTTC. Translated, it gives CASSYTSGGFREQFF.

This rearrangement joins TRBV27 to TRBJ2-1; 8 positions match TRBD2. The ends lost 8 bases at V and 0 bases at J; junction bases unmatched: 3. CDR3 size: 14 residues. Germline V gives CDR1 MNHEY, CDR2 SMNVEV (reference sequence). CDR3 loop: CASRSGASYNEQFF. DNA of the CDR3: TGTGCCAGCCGTAGCGGGGCCTCCTACAATGAGCAGTTCTTC.

CDR3 protein: CASSSLIQGGDGYTF. In DNA, the CDR3 is TGTGCCAGTAGTTCCCTGATACAGGGCGGAGATGGCTACACCTTC. The rearrangement uses TRBV19 and TRBJ1-2, with D possibly TRBD1 on 6 matching bases. Germline V gene data show CDR1 as LNHDA and CDR2 as SQIVND (reference sequence). The CDR3 has 15 residues. V was cut by 5 bases and J by 6 bases, with 19 bases left in between.

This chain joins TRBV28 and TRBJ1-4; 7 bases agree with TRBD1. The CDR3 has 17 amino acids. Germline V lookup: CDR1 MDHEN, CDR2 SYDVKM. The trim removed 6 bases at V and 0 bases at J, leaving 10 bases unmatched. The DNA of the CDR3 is TGTGCCAGCAGCCCAGGGGGACCCCTTGCAACTAATGAAAAACTGTTTTTT. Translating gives CASSPGGPLATNEKLFF.

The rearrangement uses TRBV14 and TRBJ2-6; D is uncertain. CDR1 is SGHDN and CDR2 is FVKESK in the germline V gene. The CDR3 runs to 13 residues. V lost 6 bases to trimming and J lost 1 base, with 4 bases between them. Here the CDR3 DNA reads TGTGCCAGCAGTTTATCTGGGGCCAACGTCCTGACTTTC. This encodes CASSLSGANVLTF. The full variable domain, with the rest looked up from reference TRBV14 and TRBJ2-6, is EAGVTQFPSHSVIEKGQTVTLRCDPISGHDNLYWYRRVMGKEIKFLLHFVKESKQDESGMPNNRFLAERTGGTYSTLKVQPAELEDSGVYFCASSLSGANVLTFGAGSRLTVL.

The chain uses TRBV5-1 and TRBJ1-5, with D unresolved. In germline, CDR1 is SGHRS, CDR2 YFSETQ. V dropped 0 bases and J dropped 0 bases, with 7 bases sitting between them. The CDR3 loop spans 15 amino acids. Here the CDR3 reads CASSLDSYSNQPQHF. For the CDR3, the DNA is TGCGCCAGCAGCTTGGACAGTTATAGCAATCAGCCCCAGCATTTT.

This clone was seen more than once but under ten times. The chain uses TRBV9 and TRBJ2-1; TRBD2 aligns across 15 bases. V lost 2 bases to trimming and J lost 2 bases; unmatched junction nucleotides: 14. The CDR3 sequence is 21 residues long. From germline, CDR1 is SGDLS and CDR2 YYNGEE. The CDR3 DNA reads TGTGCCAGCAGCGTGGGGACCCCCCGAGGACTAGCGGGAGGGCCCTACAATGAGCAGTTCTTC. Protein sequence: CASSVGTPRGLAGGPYNEQFF.

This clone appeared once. The CDR3 loop is CASSQERGTDTQYF. The CDR3 DNA reads as TGCGCCAGCAGCCAAGAAAGGGGGACAGATACGCAGTATTTT. The chain recombines TRBV4-1 with TRBJ2-3, with D possibly TRBD1 on 6 matching bases. V lost 0 bases, J lost 3 bases, and 7 bases lay in between. The CDR3 runs to 14 residues. Germline V gives CDR1 MGHRA, CDR2 YSYEKL.

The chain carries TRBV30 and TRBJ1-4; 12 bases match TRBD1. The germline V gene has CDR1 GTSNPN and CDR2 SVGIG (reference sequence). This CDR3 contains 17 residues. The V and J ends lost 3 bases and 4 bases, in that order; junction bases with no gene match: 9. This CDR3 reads CAWRRDRGLHHNEKLFF. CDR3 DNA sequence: TGTGCCTGGAGGCGGGACAGGGGGCTCCACCATAATGAAAAACTGTTTTTT.

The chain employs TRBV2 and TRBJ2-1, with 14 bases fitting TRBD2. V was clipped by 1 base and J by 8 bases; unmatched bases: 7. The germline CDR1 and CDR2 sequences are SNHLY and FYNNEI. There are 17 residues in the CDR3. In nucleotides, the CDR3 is TGTGCCAGCAGTGAAGGCGGGACTAGCGGGAGAATCGATGAGCAGTTCTTC. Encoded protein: CASSEGGTSGRIDEQFF.

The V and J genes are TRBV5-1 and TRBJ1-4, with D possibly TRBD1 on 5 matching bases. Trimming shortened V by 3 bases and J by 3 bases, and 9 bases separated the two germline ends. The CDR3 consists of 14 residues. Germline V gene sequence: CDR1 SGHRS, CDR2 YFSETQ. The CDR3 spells CASSSQVPNEKLFF. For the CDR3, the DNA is TGCGCCAGCAGCTCACAGGTCCCTAATGAAAAACTGTTTTTT.

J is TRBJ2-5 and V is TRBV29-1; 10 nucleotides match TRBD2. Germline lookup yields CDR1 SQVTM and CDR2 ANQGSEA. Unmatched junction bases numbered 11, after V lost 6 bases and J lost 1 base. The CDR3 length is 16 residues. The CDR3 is CSVAESLAGAQETQYF. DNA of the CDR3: TGCAGCGTCGCCGAGTCTCTAGCGGGAGCCCAAGAGACCCAGTACTTC.

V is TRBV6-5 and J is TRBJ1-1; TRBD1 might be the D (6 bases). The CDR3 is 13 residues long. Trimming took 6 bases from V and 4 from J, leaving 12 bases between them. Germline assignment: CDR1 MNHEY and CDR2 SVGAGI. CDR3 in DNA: TGTGCCAGCAGGAAGGCAGGGGCCACTGAAGCTTTCTTT. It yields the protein CASRKAGATEAFF.

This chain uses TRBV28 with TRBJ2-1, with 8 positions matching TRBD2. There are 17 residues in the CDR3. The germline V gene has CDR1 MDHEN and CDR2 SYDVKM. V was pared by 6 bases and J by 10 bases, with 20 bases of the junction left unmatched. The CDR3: CASSFTPGTHTGGEQFF. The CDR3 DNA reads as TGTGCCAGCAGCTTCACCCCCGGGACACACACGGGGGGGGAGCAGTTCTTC.